These 12 T cell receptor beta chains share one sample of origin, sequenced in a study of blood T cell repertoires in COVID-19. The method was immunoSEQ multiplex PCR; TCRdb's version includes in-frame clones alone and lacks a portion of them. Of 200,000 or so clones listed, about 93% are singletons. The specimen sequenced was peripheral blood. The receptors were sampled from a man aged 60 to 69 with COVID-19, enrolled during active disease.

This clone was seen many times. This rearrangement joins TRBV28 to TRBJ1-1; D not certain. Per germline, CDR1 MDHEN and CDR2 SYDVKM. This CDR3 has 12 residues. V lost 6 bases, J lost 5 bases, and 10 bases lay in between. CDR3 residues: CASSHGGTEAFF. The CDR3 DNA sequence: TGTGCCAGCAGCCACGGAGGGACTGAAGCTTTCTTT.

The CDR3 DNA reads as TGTGCCAGTAAAGGGACCGGAAGGGGGATGAACACTGAAGCTTTCTTT. This sequence encodes CASKGTGRGMNTEAFF. The chain employs TRBV19 and TRBJ1-1; D may be TRBD1 (6 bases). Between the trimmed V and J ends, which lost 7 bases and 0 bases, there was a span of 18 bases. The germline V gene encodes CDR1 LNHDA and CDR2 SQIVND (reference sequence). CDR3 length: 16 amino acids.

This chain connects TRBV6-5 to TRBJ1-2, with 9 bases matching TRBD1. Germline V lookup: CDR1 MNHEY, CDR2 SVGAGI. The CDR3 spans 14 residues. V lost 2 bases to trimming and J lost 8 bases; unmatched junction nucleotides: 6. The DNA for the CDR3 is TGTGCCAGCAGTTACGGGACAGGGATAGAGGGCTACACCTTC. As protein: CASSYGTGIEGYTF.

J is TRBJ1-2 and V is TRBV5-4; 7 bases agree with TRBD1. Germline values: CDR1 SGHNT, CDR2 YYREEE (reference sequence). V dropped 1 base and J dropped 4; count of bases not matched to a gene: 4. CDR3 length equals 14 residues. The CDR3 bases are TGTGCCAGCAGCTTGACAGGGGTGGGCTATGGCTACACCTTC. Protein product: CASSLTGVGYGYTF. Supplemented by reference TRBV5-4 and TRBJ1-2, the full variable domain reads ETGVTQSPTHLIKTRGQQVTLRCSSQSGHNTVSWYQQALGQGPQFIFQYYREEENGRGNFPPRFSGLQFPNYSSELNVNALELDDSALYLCASSLTGVGYGYTFGSGTRLTVV.

This sequence joins TRBV3-1 (or the pseudogene TRBV3-2) and TRBJ2-1; 9 bases agree with TRBD1. The V and J ends lost 3 bases and 2 bases, in that order; junction bases with no gene match: 2. The germline V gene encodes CDR1 LGHDT and CDR2 YNNKEL (reference sequence). The CDR3 extends over 15 amino acids. Here the CDR3 reads CASSHRDRAYNEQFF. For the CDR3, the DNA is TGTGCCAGCAGCCACCGGGACAGGGCCTACAATGAGCAGTTCTTC.

The chain carries TRBV28 and TRBJ2-2; 9 bases fit TRBD1. The CDR3 has 16 residues. V shed 5 bases and J 3 bases; nucleotides not matched to a gene: 7. Germline V CDR1 and CDR2: MDHEN, SYDVKM. The CDR3 protein is CASSAGQGRHTGELFF. Here the CDR3 DNA reads TGTGCCAGCAGTGCTGGACAGGGGCGGCACACCGGGGAGCTGTTTTTT.

The chain employs TRBV24-1 and TRBJ2-3; D gene ambiguous. CDR1 is KGHDR, CDR2 SFDVKD, per germline. The CDR3 runs 12 residues. The V gene lost 5 bases and the J gene lost 6 bases, with 8 bases spanning the gap. CDR3 residues: CATSGAVDTQYF. In DNA, the CDR3 is TGTGCCACCAGTGGCGCCGTGGATACGCAGTATTTT.

V usage is TRBV4-1 and J usage is TRBJ1-1; 10 bases match TRBD1. Germline V gives CDR1 MGHRA, CDR2 YSYEKL. V was clipped by 3 bases and J by 3 bases; unmatched bases: 7. The length of the CDR3 is 16 residues. CDR3 DNA: TGCGCCAGCAGCCAGGACCTCGGGACAGGGGACACTGAAGCTTTCTTT. This encodes CASSQDLGTGDTEAFF.

This sequence joins TRBV5-6 and TRBJ1-1, with D hard to call. Trimming cost V 6 bases and J 6 bases, with 15 bases left between them. Germline V gives CDR1 SGHDT, CDR2 YYEEEE. This CDR3 is built from 13 residues. The CDR3, as DNA: TGTGCCAGCACCGGGAGGGTGTGGGCTGAAGCTTTCTTT. Protein sequence: CASTGRVWAEAFF.

V and J are TRBV28 and TRBJ1-4; D is perhaps TRBD1 (5 bases). Per germline, CDR1 MDHEN and CDR2 SYDVKM. There are 15 residues in the CDR3. With 9 bases removed from V and 2 bases from J, the gap between germline ends came to 16 bases. CDR3 DNA: TGTGCCAGTACCCCAGCAGGGATTACTAATGAAAAACTGTTTTTT. This translates into CASTPAGITNEKLFF. The full variable domain, with the rest looked up from reference TRBV28 and TRBJ1-4, is DVKVTQSSRYLVKRTGEKVFLECVQDMDHENMFWYRQDPGLGLRLIYFSYDVKMKEKGDIPEGYSVSREKKERFSLILESASTNQTSMYLCASTPAGITNEKLFFGSGTQLSVL.

The chain links TRBV3-1 (or the pseudogene TRBV3-2) to TRBJ1-2, with D perhaps matching TRBD1 (5 bases). CDR1 and CDR2 (germline): LGHDT, YNNKEL (reference sequence). This CDR3 is built from 14 residues. V gave up 4 bases and J gave up 0 bases, with 9 bases separating them. The CDR3 region has the DNA TGTGCCAGCAGCCCGGACATACCTAACTATGGCTACACCTTC. Translated: CASSPDIPNYGYTF.

The chain combines TRBV27 with TRBJ2-7; 8 bases map to TRBD1. CDR1 and CDR2 (germline): MNHEY, SMNVEV (reference sequence). The CDR3 consists of 15 residues. The trim removed 2 bases at V and 1 base at J, leaving 4 bases unmatched. The CDR3, as DNA: TGTGCCAGCAGTTTAGCAGGGGGCGATTCCTACGAGCAGTACTTC. Translation: CASSLAGGDSYEQYF.